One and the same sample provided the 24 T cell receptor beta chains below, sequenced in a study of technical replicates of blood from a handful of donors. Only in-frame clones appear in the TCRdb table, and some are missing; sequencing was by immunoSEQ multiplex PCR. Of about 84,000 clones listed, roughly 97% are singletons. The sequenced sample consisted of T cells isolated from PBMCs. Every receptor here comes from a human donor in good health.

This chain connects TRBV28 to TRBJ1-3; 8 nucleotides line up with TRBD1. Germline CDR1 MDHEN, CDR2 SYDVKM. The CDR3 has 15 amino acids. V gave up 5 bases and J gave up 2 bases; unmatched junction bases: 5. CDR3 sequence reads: CASSEGQGTGNTIYF. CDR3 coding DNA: TGTGCCAGCAGTGAAGGACAGGGAACTGGAAACACCATATATTTT.

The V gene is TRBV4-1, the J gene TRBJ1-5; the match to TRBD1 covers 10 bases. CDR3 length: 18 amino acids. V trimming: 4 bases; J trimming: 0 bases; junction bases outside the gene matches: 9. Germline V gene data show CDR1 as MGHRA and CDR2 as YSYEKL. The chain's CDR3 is CASSPKPGQGFSNQPQHF. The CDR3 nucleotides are TGCGCCAGCAGCCCAAAACCGGGACAGGGGTTTAGCAATCAGCCCCAGCATTTT.

The CDR3 is CASQRGGAEAFF. DNA of the CDR3: TGTGCCAGTCAAAGGGGGGGAGCTGAAGCTTTCTTT. The genes are TRBV19 and TRBJ1-1, with D possibly TRBD1 on 6 matching bases. CDR3 length equals 12 residues. Trimming cost V 8 bases and J 6 bases, with 13 bases left between them. The germline gives CDR1 LNHDA, CDR2 SQIVND (reference sequence).

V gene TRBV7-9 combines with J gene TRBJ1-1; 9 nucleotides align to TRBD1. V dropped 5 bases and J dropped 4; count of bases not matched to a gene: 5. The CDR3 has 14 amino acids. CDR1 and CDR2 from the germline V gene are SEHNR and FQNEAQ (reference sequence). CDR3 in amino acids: CASSHRDRATEAFF. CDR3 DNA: TGTGCCAGCAGCCACCGGGACAGGGCCACTGAAGCTTTCTTT.

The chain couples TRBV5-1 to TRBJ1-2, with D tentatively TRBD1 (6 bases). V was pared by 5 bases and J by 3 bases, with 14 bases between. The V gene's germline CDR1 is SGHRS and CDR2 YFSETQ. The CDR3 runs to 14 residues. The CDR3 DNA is TGCGCCAGCAGAGGGGGGGTCATAGACTATGGCTACACCTTC. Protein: CASRGGVIDYGYTF.

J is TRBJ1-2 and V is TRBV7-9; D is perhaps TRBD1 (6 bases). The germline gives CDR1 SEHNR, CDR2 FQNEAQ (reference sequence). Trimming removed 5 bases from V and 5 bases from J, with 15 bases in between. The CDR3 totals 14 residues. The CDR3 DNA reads TGTGCCAGCAGCCCCACAGGGTTTGGGTATGGCTACACCTTC. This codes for CASSPTGFGYGYTF. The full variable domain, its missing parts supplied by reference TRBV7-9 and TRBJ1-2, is DTGVSQNPRHKITKRGQNVTFRCDPISEHNRLYWYRQTLGQGPEFLTYFQNEAQLEKSRLLSDRFSAERPKGSFSTLEIQRTEQGDSAMYLCASSPTGFGYGYTFGSGTRLTVV.

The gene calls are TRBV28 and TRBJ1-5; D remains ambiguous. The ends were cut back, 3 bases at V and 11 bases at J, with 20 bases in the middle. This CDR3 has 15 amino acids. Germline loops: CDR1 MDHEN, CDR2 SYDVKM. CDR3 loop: CASSFFQIRPQAQHF. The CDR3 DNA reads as TGTGCCAGCAGTTTTTTTCAGATAAGGCCCCAGGCCCAGCATTTT.

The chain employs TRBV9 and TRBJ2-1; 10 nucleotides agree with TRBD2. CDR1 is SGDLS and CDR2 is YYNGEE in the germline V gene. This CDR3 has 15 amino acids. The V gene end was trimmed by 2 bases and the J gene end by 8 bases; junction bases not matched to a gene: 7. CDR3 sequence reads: CASSVGLAEADEQFF. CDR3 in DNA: TGTGCCAGCAGCGTCGGACTAGCGGAAGCCGATGAGCAGTTCTTC.

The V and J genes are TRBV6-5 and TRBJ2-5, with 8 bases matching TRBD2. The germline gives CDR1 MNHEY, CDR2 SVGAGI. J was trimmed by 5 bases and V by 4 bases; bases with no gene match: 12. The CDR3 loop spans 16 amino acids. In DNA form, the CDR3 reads TGTGCCAGCAGTTCCCAATCGGGACTAGTGGTCGAGACCCAGTACTTC. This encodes CASSSQSGLVVETQYF.

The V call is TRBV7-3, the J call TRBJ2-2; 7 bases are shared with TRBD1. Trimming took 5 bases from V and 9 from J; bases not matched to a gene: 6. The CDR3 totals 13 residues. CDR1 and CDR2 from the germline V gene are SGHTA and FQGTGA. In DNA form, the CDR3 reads TGTGCCAGCAGCCATGACAGGGTCCGGGAGCTGTTTTTT. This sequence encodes CASSHDRVRELFF.

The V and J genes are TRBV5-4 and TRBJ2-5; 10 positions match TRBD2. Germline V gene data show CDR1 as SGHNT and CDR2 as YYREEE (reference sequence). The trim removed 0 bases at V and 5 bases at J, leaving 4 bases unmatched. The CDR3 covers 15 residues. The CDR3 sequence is CASSLVAGGGETQYF. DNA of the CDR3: TGTGCCAGCAGCTTGGTAGCGGGAGGCGGGGAGACCCAGTACTTC.

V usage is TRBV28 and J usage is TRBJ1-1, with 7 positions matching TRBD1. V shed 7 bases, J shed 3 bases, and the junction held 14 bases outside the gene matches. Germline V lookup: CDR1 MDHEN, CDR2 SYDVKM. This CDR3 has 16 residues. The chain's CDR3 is CASTTLGAGGYTEAFF. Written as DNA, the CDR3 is TGTGCCAGCACAACCCTCGGGGCAGGGGGGTACACTGAAGCTTTCTTT.

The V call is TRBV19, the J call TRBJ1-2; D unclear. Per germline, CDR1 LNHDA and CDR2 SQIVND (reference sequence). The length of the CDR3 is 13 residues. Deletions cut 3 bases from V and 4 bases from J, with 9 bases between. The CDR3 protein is CASSIQASYGYTF. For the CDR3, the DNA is TGTGCCAGTAGTATTCAGGCCTCCTATGGCTACACCTTC. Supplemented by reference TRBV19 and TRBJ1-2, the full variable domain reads DGGITQSPKYLFRKEGQNVTLSCEQNLNHDAMYWYRQDPGQGLRLIYYSQIVNDFQKGDIAEGYSVSREKKESFPLTVTSAQKNPTAFYLCASSIQASYGYTFGSGTRLTVV.

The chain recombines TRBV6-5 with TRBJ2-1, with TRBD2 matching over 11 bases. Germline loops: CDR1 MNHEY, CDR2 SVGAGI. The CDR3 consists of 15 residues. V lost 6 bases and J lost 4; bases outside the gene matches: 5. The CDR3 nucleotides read TGTGCCAGCAGACCTAGCGGGGGGCCATACAATGAGCAGTTCTTC. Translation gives CASRPSGGPYNEQFF.

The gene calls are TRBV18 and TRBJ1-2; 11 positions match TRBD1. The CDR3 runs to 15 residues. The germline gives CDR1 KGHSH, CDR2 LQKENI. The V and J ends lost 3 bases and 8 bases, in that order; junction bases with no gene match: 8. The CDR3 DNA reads TGTGCCAGCTCACCCCGGGACAGGGGGTCTTACGGCTACACCTTC. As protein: CASSPRDRGSYGYTF.

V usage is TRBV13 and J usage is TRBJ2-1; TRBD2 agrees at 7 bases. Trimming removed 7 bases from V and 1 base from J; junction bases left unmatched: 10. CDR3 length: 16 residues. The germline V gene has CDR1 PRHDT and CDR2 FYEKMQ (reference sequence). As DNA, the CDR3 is TGTGCCAGCACCATGCGCGGGAGTCGGTCCTACAATGAGCAGTTCTTC. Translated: CASTMRGSRSYNEQFF.

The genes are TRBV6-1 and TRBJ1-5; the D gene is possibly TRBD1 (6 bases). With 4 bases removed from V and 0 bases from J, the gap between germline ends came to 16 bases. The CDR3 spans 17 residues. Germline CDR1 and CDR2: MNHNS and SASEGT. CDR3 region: CASSGSRTVYSNQPQHF. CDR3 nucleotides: TGTGCCAGCAGTGGAAGCCGGACAGTCTATAGCAATCAGCCCCAGCATTTT.

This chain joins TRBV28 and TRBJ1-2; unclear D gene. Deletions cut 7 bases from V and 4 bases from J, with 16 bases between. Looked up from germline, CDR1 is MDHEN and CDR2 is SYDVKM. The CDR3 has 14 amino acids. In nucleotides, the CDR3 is TGTGCCAGCATCACTTCAGGCAGCATCTATGGCTACACCTTC. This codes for CASITSGSIYGYTF.

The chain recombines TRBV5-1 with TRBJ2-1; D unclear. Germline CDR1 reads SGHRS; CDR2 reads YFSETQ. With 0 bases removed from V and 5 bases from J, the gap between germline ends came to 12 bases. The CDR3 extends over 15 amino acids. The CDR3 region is CASSLANTRDNEQFF. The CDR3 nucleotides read TGCGCCAGCAGCTTGGCTAATACACGGGACAATGAGCAGTTCTTC.

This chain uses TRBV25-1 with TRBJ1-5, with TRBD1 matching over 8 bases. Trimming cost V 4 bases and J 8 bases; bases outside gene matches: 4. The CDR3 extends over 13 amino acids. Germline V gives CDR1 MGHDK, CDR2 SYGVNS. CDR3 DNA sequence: TGTGCCAGCAGTGCCGGACAGGGTGAGCCCCAGCATTTT. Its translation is CASSAGQGEPQHF.

The CDR3 DNA reads TGTGCCAGTAGATACGGCGGGAGTGATAATGAGCAGTTCTTC. The encoded protein is CASRYGGSDNEQFF. The gene calls are TRBV19 and TRBJ2-1; 7 bases line up with TRBD2. This CDR3 is 14 amino acids long. The V gene's germline CDR1 is LNHDA and CDR2 SQIVND (reference sequence). V gave up 6 bases and J gave up 7 bases; unmatched junction bases: 9.

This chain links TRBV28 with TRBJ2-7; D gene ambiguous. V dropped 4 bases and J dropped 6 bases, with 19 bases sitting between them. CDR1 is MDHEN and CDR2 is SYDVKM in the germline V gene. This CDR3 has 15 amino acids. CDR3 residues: CASSYGASRPGEQYF. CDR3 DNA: TGTGCCAGCAGTTATGGCGCGAGTCGGCCGGGCGAGCAGTACTTC.

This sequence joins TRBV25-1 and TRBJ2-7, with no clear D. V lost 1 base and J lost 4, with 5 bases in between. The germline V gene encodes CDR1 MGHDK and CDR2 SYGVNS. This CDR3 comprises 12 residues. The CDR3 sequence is CASSESVYEQYF. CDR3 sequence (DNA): TGTGCCAGCAGTGAATCAGTTTACGAGCAGTACTTC.

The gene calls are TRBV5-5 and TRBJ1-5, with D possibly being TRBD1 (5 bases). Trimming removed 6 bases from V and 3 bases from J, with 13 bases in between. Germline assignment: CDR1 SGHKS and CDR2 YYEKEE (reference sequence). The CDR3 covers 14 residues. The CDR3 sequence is CASTAGTANQPQHF. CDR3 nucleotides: TGTGCCAGCACCGCCGGGACTGCCAATCAGCCCCAGCATTTT.